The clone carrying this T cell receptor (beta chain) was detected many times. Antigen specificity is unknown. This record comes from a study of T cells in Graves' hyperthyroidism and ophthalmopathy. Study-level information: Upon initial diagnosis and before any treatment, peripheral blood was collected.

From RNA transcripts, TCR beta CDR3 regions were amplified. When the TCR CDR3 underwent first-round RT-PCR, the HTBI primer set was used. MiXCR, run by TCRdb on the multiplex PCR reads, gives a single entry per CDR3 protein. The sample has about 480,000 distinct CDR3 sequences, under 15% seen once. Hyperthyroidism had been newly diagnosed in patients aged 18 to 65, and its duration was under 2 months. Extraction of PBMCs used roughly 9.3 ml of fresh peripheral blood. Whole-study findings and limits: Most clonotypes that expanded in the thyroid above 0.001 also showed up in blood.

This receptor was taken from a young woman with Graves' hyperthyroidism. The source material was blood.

CDR3 amino acids: CASGPTDSRVAFF. In DNA, the CDR3 is TGTGCTAGTGGTCCTACGGACAGCCGCGTCGCTTTCTTT. The chain joins TRBV12-5 to TRBJ1-1, with a possible D match to TRBD1 (6 bases). The CDR3 is made up of 13 amino acids. V gave up 5 bases and J gave up 11 bases, with 18 bases separating them. Germline CDR1 LGHNT, CDR2 FRNRAP. Using reference TRBV12-5 and TRBJ1-1 for the parts outside the CDR3, the full variable domain is DARVTQTPRHKVTEMGQEVTMRCQPILGHNTVFWYRQTMMQGLELLAYFRNRAPLDDSGMPKDRFSAEMPDATLATLKIQPSEPRDSAVYFCASGPTDSRVAFFGQGTRLTVV.